This T cell receptor (beta chain) was sequenced during a study of CD8+ T cells in alopecia areata (dated by TCRdb to 2016 to 2019). Notes on the research overall: The treated patients took part in an open-label pilot trial in which moderate-to-severe alopecia areata was treated with oral tofacitinib at 5 to 10 mg twice daily. Tofacitinib was administered for 6 to 18 months, and 6 months of follow-up off drug were then conducted to assess delayed response and recurrence. In both human patients and the C3H/HeJ mouse model, the study applied high-throughput TCRbeta sequencing to look at T cell clonal expansion in alopecia areata. In humans, TCRbeta sequencing was performed on scalp tissue and on sorted CD4+ and CD8+ peripheral blood T cells from healthy controls and from patients with patchy or totalis/universalis alopecia areata. Tofacitinib-treated patients had biopsies at baseline and at 4 and 24 weeks of treatment, with a later scalp biopsy in several patients. Scalp clonality was compared among normal scalp (n=4), patchy alopecia areata scalp (n=8), and alopecia totalis/universalis scalp (n=8). RNA came from the PAXgene miRNA kit for fixed scalp, the miRNeasy kit for PBMCs, and the RNeasy kit for mouse skin. immunoSEQ multiplex PCR using 35 Vbeta forward primers and 13 Jbeta reverse primers was used to amplify TCRbeta CDR3 regions.

Study-wide findings and limitations: Unlike mouse skin, where gammadelta T cells dominate, normal human skin contains resident alphabeta T cells that get sequenced too, which complicates analysis of the scalp TCR repertoire. Lesional scalp, especially in alopecia totalis/universalis, showed higher clonality and more expanded CD8+ clones than normal scalp, suggesting antigenic drive. TCR sequences shared between patients were less clear than in mice, possibly partly because of HLA diversity in the patient population.

Receptors were amplified or captured by the immunoSEQ multiplex PCR assay. RNA was extracted from all samples and reverse transcribed into cDNA as template for TCR sequencing. First-strand cDNA was synthesized with SuperScript III using a 2:1 mix of oligo-dT and random hexamers. A synthetic immune receptor repertoire was used to measure amplification bias, and any remaining bias was corrected computationally. Regarding the original processing steps: Raw reads were preprocessed to remove errors, and CDR3 was defined according to IMGT conventions as the region from the conserved cysteine to phenylalanine. Clonality was calculated as 1 minus Shannon entropy normalized by log2 of the number of productive unique TCRs. Scalp TCRbeta sequences were cross-referenced with sorted blood CD4 and CD8 repertoires so that the CD4 or CD8 identity of scalp clones could be inferred. TCRdb re-hosts the immuneACCESS table, in-frame sequences only. Its copies lack some clones; in the studies checked, an unresolved V gene accounts for under half of them, and the cause for the rest is not known. The V and J calls and clone size are taken from that table; D and trimming were inferred from the DNA. The sample records approximately 140,000 clones, 85% to 90% of which are singletons. Together, the top ten hold around 16% of the sample.

The cysteine opens and the phenylalanine closes a CDR3 of 13 amino acids. Of all the DNA, just the CDR3 is kept, 39 bases in frame from base 1. Between the V and J ends, shortened by 4 bases and 3 bases respectively, the junction contains 9 bases. CDR1 and CDR2 were assigned from the germline V gene as SGHDN and FVKESK. The time point label of this sample denotes: baseline before oral tofacitinib. Peripheral blood and lesional scalp punch biopsies were obtained from patients with alopecia areata. PBMCs were separated by density centrifugation and stained for CD3, CD4 and CD8, after which CD4+ and CD8+ T cells were sorted on a FACSAria. With regard to this clone: Its antigen target is currently unknown. Nothing much larger sits one base from this clone, and base qualities are not available.

The specimen was CD8+ T cells sorted from blood, collected at week 0. The rearranged chain carries TRBV14 and TRBJ1-1; the D region possibly corresponds to TRBD1 (6 bases align). This clonotype originated in a human donor with alopecia areata. The CDR3 sequence is CASSLQGYTEAFF. The DNA is TGTGCCAGCAGCCTCCAGGGGTACACTGAAGCTTTCTTT.